This TCR beta chain was sequenced during a study of cytomegalovirus exposure and HLA in healthy donors. General observations from the study: In a later analysis, TCR beta V- and J-gene trimming was associated with a missense DCLRE1C variant.

Of note for this clone: Its antigen remains unknown.

The primer mix had 60 Vbeta and 13 Jbeta primers. Clones were read by immunoSEQ multiplex PCR, and TCRdb kept only the in-frame ones, dropping some. The data show 150,000 to 200,000 clones, with around 81% seen just once and 2.1% held by the top ten. The germline CDR1 and CDR2 sequences are SGHTS and YDEGEE. V gave up 1 base and J gave up 4 bases; unmatched junction bases: 13. The CDR3 is 18 amino acids. Sequenced input: PBMCs. The chain employs TRBV5-8 and TRBJ1-5, with TRBD1 identical over 8 bases. This receptor was obtained from a woman in her late teens or twenties in good health and CMV-seropositive. CDR3: CASSLSSGGELGNQPQHF. CDR3 nucleotide sequence: TGTGCCAGCAGCTTGAGTTCAGGGGGCGAATTAGGGAATCAGCCCCAGCATTTT.